These 11 T cell receptor beta chains originate from one sample sequenced in a study of response to subunit inactivated influenza vaccine. MiXCR, applied by TCRdb to the RT-PCR reads, yields one record per CDR3 protein. Of about 540,000 distinct CDR3 sequences listed, roughly 25% are singletons. The sample was also linked to a second study, of T cells expressing NK-cell markers. That study adds: Making the TCR beta cDNA relied on 5'RACE template switching with UMIs.

The material sequenced was CD4+ T cells sorted from PBMCs, taken approximately 13 days after vaccination. All receptors derive from a man aged 50 or older who received an inactivated influenza vaccine.

The table lists this clonotype with a few counts. This rearrangement joins TRBV6-2 or TRBV6-3 to TRBJ2-7, with 8 bases that match TRBD1. Germline V gene sequence: CDR1 MNHEY, CDR2 SVGEGT. The CDR3 extends over 14 amino acids. V lost 6 bases and J lost 3; bases outside the gene matches: 7. The CDR3: CASRTGVGLYEQYF. CDR3 DNA: TGTGCCAGCAGGACAGGGGTTGGTCTCTACGAGCAGTACTTC.

As DNA, the CDR3 is TGTGCCAGCAGCTTACCATGGACCGGGGAGCTGTTTTTT. It is translated as CASSLPWTGELFF. This sequence joins TRBV7-2 and TRBJ2-2; D call uncertain. The V gene lost 2 bases and the J gene lost 5 bases, with 6 bases spanning the gap. The CDR3 loop spans 13 amino acids. The germline CDR1 and CDR2 sequences are SGHTA and FQGNSA. Variable domain in full (rest from reference TRBV7-2 and TRBJ2-2): GAGVSQSPSNKVTEKGKDVELRCDPISGHTALYWYRQSLGQGLEFLIYFQGNSAPDKSGLPSDRFSAERTGGSVSTLTIQRTQQEDSAVYLCASSLPWTGELFFGEGSRLTVL.

This clonotype was counted only a few times. The chain couples TRBV24-1 to TRBJ2-2; D is uncertain. CDR3 length: 12 amino acids. V lost 7 bases and J 6 bases, leaving 8 bases between the germline ends. The germline V gene encodes CDR1 KGHDR and CDR2 SFDVKD. CDR3 in DNA: TGTGCCACCAGGACTGTGTCCGGGGAGCTGTTTTTT. Translation: CATRTVSGELFF.

This clonotype has more than one count but fewer than ten. The genes are TRBV12-3 or TRBV12-4 and TRBJ1-1; 9 bases match TRBD1. The CDR3 has 16 residues. Trimming cost V 5 bases and J 4 bases; bases outside gene matches: 11. CDR3 DNA: TGTGCCAGCAGTCCGGGACAGGGTCAAGGGAGCACTGAAGCTTTCTTT. This codes for CASSPGQGQGSTEAFF.

This rearrangement joins TRBV7-2 to TRBJ2-5, with 10 bases identical to TRBD2. V lost 5 bases, J lost 7 bases, and 16 bases stayed unmatched. In germline, CDR1 is SGHTA, CDR2 FQGNSA. CDR3 length equals 17 residues. The DNA for the CDR3 is TGTGCCAGCAGCCGAAGGCGGACTAGCGGTGGGCCTTTGACCCAGTACTTC. This encodes CASSRRRTSGGPLTQYF. The complete variable domain, with remaining parts taken from reference TRBV7-2 and TRBJ2-5, reads GAGVSQSPSNKVTEKGKDVELRCDPISGHTALYWYRQSLGQGLEFLIYFQGNSAPDKSGLPSDRFSAERTGGSVSTLTIQRTQQEDSAVYLCASSRRRTSGGPLTQYFGPGTRLLVL.

This clonotype came up a few times. The chain combines TRBV6-6 with TRBJ1-1; D is unresolved. Germline V gene data show CDR1 as MNHNY and CDR2 as SVGAGI (reference sequence). V was pared by 7 bases and J by 0 bases, with 9 bases between. CDR3 length: 13 residues. This CDR3 reads CASKSLVNTEAFF. For the CDR3, the DNA is TGTGCCAGCAAATCCCTGGTGAACACTGAAGCTTTCTTT.

This clonotype appeared a few times. The rearrangement links TRBV20-1 to TRBJ1-2; D gene uncertain. Germline V gene data show CDR1 as DFQATT and CDR2 as SNEGSKA (reference sequence). The CDR3 loop spans 11 amino acids. V gave up 4 bases and J gave up 6 bases, with 9 bases separating them. CDR3: CSATTTDGYTF. CDR3 DNA: TGCAGTGCTACCACGACCGATGGCTACACCTTC.

Note on this clonotype: The junction departs from the called germline gene at one end, perhaps through a read error. This chain connects TRBV12-3 or TRBV12-4 to TRBJ1-4; the D gene is possibly TRBD1 (6 bases). The CDR3 covers 14 residues. This CDR3 is CASSLAGGNEELFF. For the CDR3, the DNA is TGTGCCAGCAGTTTAGCAGGGGGGAATGAAGAACTGTTTTTT.

This clonotype occurred many times. At one boundary the junction diverges from the germline segment, which might be a read error. The rearrangement links TRBV11-2 to TRBJ2-5; no reliable D call. This CDR3 spans 12 amino acids. Per the germline V gene, CDR1 is SGHAT and CDR2 is FQNNGV. DNA for the CDR3: TGCGCCAGCAGCTTGGGTAGTGAGACCCAGTACTTC. Its translation: CASSLGSETQYF.

The chain joins TRBV4-2 to TRBJ2-7; no reliable D call. The CDR3 has 15 amino acids. V dropped 0 bases and J dropped 2 bases, with 11 bases sitting between them. From germline, CDR1 is LGHNA and CDR2 YNFKEQ. CDR3: CASSQESQTPYEQYF. CDR3 sequence (DNA): TGTGCCAGCAGCCAAGAGTCCCAGACACCCTACGAGCAGTACTTC.

This clonotype was seen a few times. The V and J genes are TRBV5-1 and TRBJ2-7; TRBD1 matches at 8 bases. This CDR3 region has 13 residues. The germline CDR1 and CDR2 sequences are SGHRS and YFSETQ. Unmatched junction bases numbered 5, after V lost 2 bases and J lost 7 bases. CDR3 DNA: TGCGCCAGCAGCTTCGACAGGGGTGATGAGCAGTACTTC. Translated: CASSFDRGDEQYF.